The present T cell receptor beta chain was sequenced within a study of blood T cell repertoires in COVID-19. The CDR3 sequence is 13 residues long. Germline-derived CDR1 and CDR2 are MGHRA and YSYEKL. Trimming removed 2 bases at V and 4 bases at J, with 9 bases between. Repertoires were generated with immunoSEQ multiplex PCR, while TCRdb's copy carries only in-frame clones and drops some. The sample holds about 170,000 clones, roughly four fifths seen once. The rearrangement links TRBV4-1 to TRBJ2-7, with D possibly being TRBD1 (5 bases). The receptor was derived from a woman aged 80 or over with acute or convalescent COVID-19. Sequencing was performed on peripheral blood. The CDR3 spells CASSQRQGYEQYF. CDR3 coding DNA: TGCGCCAGCAGCCAACGCCAGGGTTACGAGCAGTACTTC.